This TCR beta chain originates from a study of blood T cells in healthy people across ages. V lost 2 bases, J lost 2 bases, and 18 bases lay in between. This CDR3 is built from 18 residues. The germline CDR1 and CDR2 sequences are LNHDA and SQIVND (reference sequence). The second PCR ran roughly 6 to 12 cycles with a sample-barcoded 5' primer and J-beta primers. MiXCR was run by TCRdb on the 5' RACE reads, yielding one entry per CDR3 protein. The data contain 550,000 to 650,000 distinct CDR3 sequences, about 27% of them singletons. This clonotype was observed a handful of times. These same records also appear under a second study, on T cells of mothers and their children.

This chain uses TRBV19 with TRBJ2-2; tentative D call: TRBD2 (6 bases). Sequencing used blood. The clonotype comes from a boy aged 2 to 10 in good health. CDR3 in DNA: TGTGCCAGTAGTATAAGCTCCTTCGGGACTCCTAACACCGGGGAGCTGTTTTTT. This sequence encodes CASSISSFGTPNTGELFF. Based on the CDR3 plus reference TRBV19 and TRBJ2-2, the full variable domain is DGGITQSPKYLFRKEGQNVTLSCEQNLNHDAMYWYRQDPGQGLRLIYYSQIVNDFQKGDIAEGYSVSREKKESFPLTVTSAQKNPTAFYLCASSISSFGTPNTGELFFGEGSRLTVL.